This passage covers 22 T cell receptor beta chains from one sample sequenced in a study of T-cell reconstitution after alpha-beta-depleted transplantation in children. For TCRbeta, the library was prepared with unique molecular identifiers. MiXCR was run by TCRdb on the PCR reads, yielding one entry per CDR3 protein. The sample contains 600,000 to 700,000 distinct CDR3 sequences, about 15% of which appear only once. Sequenced here: PBMCs from the stem cell graft donor, sampled from the stem cell graft. The receptors here all came from a human donor who donated a stem cell graft to a child with acute myeloid leukemia.

This clonotype was detected many times. The chain has TRBV6-5 and TRBJ1-5; tentative D call: TRBD1 (5 bases). The germline gives CDR1 MNHEY, CDR2 SVGAGI. This CDR3 is built from 13 residues. V lost 5 bases and J lost 9, with 14 bases in between. CDR3 nucleotide sequence: TGTGCCAGCAGTCGGGACCAGGCACGGCCCCAGCATTTT. As protein: CASSRDQARPQHF.

This clonotype occurred a few times. The V gene is TRBV2, the J gene TRBJ1-1; D ambiguous. There are 12 residues in the CDR3. CDR1 is SNHLY, CDR2 FYNNEI, per germline. V was clipped by 7 bases and J by 1 base, with 7 bases between them. In nucleotides, the CDR3 is TGTGCCAGCACAATGGGGAACACTGAAGCTTTCTTT. Translation: CASTMGNTEAFF.

This clonotype was counted a few times. The CDR3 DNA is TGTGCCAGCAGCTCCCAGGAACGGAACAATCAGCCCCAGCATTTT. Amino acid sequence: CASSSQERNNQPQHF. The chain combines TRBV12-3 or TRBV12-4 with TRBJ1-5; D unresolved. The CDR3 has 15 amino acids. V was clipped by 6 bases and J by 3 bases, with 15 bases between them.

The chain links TRBV6-5 to TRBJ2-1; D perhaps matches TRBD2 (6 bases). CDR3 length: 16 amino acids. The germline CDR1 and CDR2 sequences are MNHEY and SVGAGI. Trimming took off 0 bases at V and 8 bases at J, with 17 bases between the two ends. CDR3 amino acids: CASSYSGGHDRYEQFF. In nucleotides, the CDR3 is TGTGCCAGCAGTTACTCGGGAGGACATGATCGGTATGAGCAGTTCTTC.

This clonotype has ten or more counts. The chain employs TRBV7-2 and TRBJ2-4, with unresolved D. V was trimmed by 2 bases and J by 9 bases, leaving 8 bases between them. Looked up from germline, CDR1 is SGHTA and CDR2 is FQGNSA. This CDR3 region has 12 residues. The CDR3 protein is CASSLKIGIQYF. CDR3 coding DNA: TGTGCCAGCAGCTTAAAGATAGGCATTCAGTACTTC.

This sequence joins TRBV11-2 and TRBJ1-2; no clear D. Trimming removed 5 bases at V and 2 bases at J, with 15 bases between. The germline CDR1 and CDR2 sequences are SGHAT and FQNNGV. The CDR3 totals 15 residues. CDR3 in DNA: TGTGCCAGCAGCCCCCAACCCGGGATAAACTATGGCTACACCTTC. Amino acids: CASSPQPGINYGYTF.

This clonotype was detected ten times or more. V gene TRBV27 combines with J gene TRBJ1-1, with D possibly matching TRBD1 (5 bases). The CDR3 runs to 14 residues. CDR1 MNHEY and CDR2 SMNVEV come from the germline V gene (reference sequence). Trimming cost V 4 bases and J 1 base, with 10 bases left between them. The DNA of the CDR3 is TGTGCCAGCAGTTCGAGGACACCGAACACTGAAGCTTTCTTT. Translation gives CASSSRTPNTEAFF.

Many counts were recorded for this clonotype. The genes are TRBV20-1 and TRBJ2-5; 9 positions agree with TRBD2. This CDR3 is built from 16 residues. After removal of 3 bases from V and 3 bases from J, the junction contained 11 bases not matched to a gene. Germline V gene lookup returns CDR1 DFQATT and CDR2 SNEGSKA (reference sequence). The CDR3 bases are TGCAGTGCTAGGGGGCGGGGGGGCCCTTCAAAAGAGACCCAGTACTTC. It translates to CSARGRGGPSKETQYF.

This clonotype was seen many times. The chain has TRBV12-3 or TRBV12-4 and TRBJ2-7; the match to TRBD2 covers 10 bases. V dropped 6 bases and J dropped 0; count of bases not matched to a gene: 5. The CDR3 consists of 15 residues. The CDR3 here is CASRDGLAVSYEQYF. CDR3 bases: TGTGCCAGCAGAGACGGACTAGCGGTCTCCTACGAGCAGTACTTC.

This clonotype was counted ten times or more. The rearrangement uses TRBV7-2 and TRBJ1-2; D call uncertain. The CDR3 totals 14 residues. V lost 1 base, J lost 2 bases, and 8 bases lay in between. The germline V gene encodes CDR1 SGHTA and CDR2 FQGNSA. CDR3 loop: CASSLGVGNYGYTF. The CDR3 DNA sequence: TGTGCCAGCAGCTTAGGGGTAGGGAACTATGGCTACACCTTC.

This clonotype was detected ten times or more. The genes are TRBV6-5 and TRBJ2-7; a possible D gene is TRBD2 (5 bases). Germline lookup yields CDR1 MNHEY and CDR2 SVGAGI. The CDR3 spans 15 residues. Trimming shortened V by 2 bases and J by 4 bases, and 15 bases separated the two germline ends. CDR3 in DNA: TGTGCCAGCAGTTACCAGCCAGGTAGGAGGTACGAGCAGTACTTC. Protein product: CASSYQPGRRYEQYF.

This clonotype was picked up a small number of times. This chain joins TRBV10-3 and TRBJ1-1; TRBD1 agrees at 7 bases. V trimming: 6 bases; J trimming: 2 bases; junction bases outside the gene matches: 6. The germline V gene encodes CDR1 ENHRY and CDR2 SYGVKD. The CDR3 spans 14 residues. The CDR3 DNA follows: TGTGCCATCAGGGGGGGGACAGATAACACTGAAGCTTTCTTT. Amino acids: CAIRGGTDNTEAFF.

This clonotype was seen a few times. J is TRBJ1-5 and V is TRBV30, with D unclear. This CDR3 is built from 14 residues. V was shortened by 2 bases and J by 4 bases, with 12 bases between the two germline ends. Germline V gene sequence: CDR1 GTSNPN, CDR2 SVGIG (reference sequence). The CDR3 DNA reads as TGTGCCTGGAGTTTAGGACGGCCGAATCAGCCCCAGCATTTT. As protein: CAWSLGRPNQPQHF.

The V gene is TRBV12-3 or TRBV12-4, the J gene TRBJ2-3; 9 nucleotides align to TRBD2. The CDR3 has 15 amino acids. Trimming cost V 5 bases and J 3 bases; bases outside gene matches: 6. In nucleotides, the CDR3 is TGTGCCAGCAGTCTCAGTAGCGGGGGAACAGATACGCAGTATTTT. Its protein product is CASSLSSGGTDTQYF.

This clonotype showed up just a few times. The chain couples TRBV7-9 to TRBJ2-1; the D is unclear. The germline V and J ends were trimmed by 3 bases and 6 bases, with 9 bases remaining between them. The CDR3 is 13 amino acids. CDR1 and CDR2 from the germline V gene are SEHNR and FQNEAQ (reference sequence). The CDR3 loop reads CASSFPSGNEQFF. CDR3 nucleotides: TGTGCCAGCAGCTTCCCCAGTGGCAATGAGCAGTTCTTC.

This clonotype was recorded many times. The V call is TRBV7-3, the J call TRBJ2-1, with 7 bases that match TRBD1. The CDR3 has 17 amino acids. Germline loops: CDR1 SGHTA, CDR2 FQGTGA. The V gene end was trimmed by 0 bases and the J gene end by 6 bases; junction bases not matched to a gene: 11. This CDR3 reads CASSLTATGLVSNEQFF. In nucleotides, the CDR3 is TGTGCCAGCAGCTTAACGGCGACAGGGTTGGTCTCCAATGAGCAGTTCTTC.

This clonotype came up many times. The V call is TRBV20-1, the J call TRBJ1-2; D is possibly TRBD1 (5 bases). The CDR3 runs to 15 residues. V lost 1 base to trimming and J lost 8 bases, with 20 bases between them. Germline V gene data show CDR1 as DFQATT and CDR2 as SNEGSKA (reference sequence). The CDR3 DNA follows: TGCAGTGCTAGAGTGGGTAGGGGATCCCGGGGCGGCTACACCTTC. This encodes CSARVGRGSRGGYTF.

A few counts support this clonotype. V usage is TRBV20-1 and J usage is TRBJ2-1; D is ambiguous. Trimming took 3 bases from V and 0 from J, leaving 15 bases between them. The CDR3 covers 16 residues. Germline V gives CDR1 DFQATT, CDR2 SNEGSKA (reference sequence). The CDR3 DNA follows: TGCAGTGCTAGGGATGGAGCACACCCCTCCTACAATGAGCAGTTCTTC. As protein: CSARDGAHPSYNEQFF.

The gene calls are TRBV7-2 and TRBJ2-2; TRBD1 might be the D (6 bases). Germline lookup yields CDR1 SGHTA and CDR2 FQGNSA. CDR3 length: 14 residues. With 1 base removed from V and 7 bases from J, the gap between germline ends came to 10 bases. CDR3 nucleotides: TGTGCCAGCAGCTTAGACAGGGCGAACGGGGAGCTGTTTTTT. As protein: CASSLDRANGELFF.

This clonotype showed up many times. The gene calls are TRBV6-4 and TRBJ2-1; the D is unclear. Per the germline V gene, CDR1 is MRHNA and CDR2 is SNTAGT. There are 13 residues in the CDR3. Between the trimmed V and J ends, which lost 3 bases and 5 bases, there was a span of 8 bases. This CDR3 reads CASSEGRNNEQFF. The CDR3 region has the DNA TGTGCCAGCAGTGAAGGCAGAAACAATGAGCAGTTCTTC.

This clonotype was recorded at least ten times. The CDR3 is CASSRTSGGPSTDTQYF. CDR3 DNA sequence: TGTGCCAGCAGCCGGACTAGCGGGGGGCCTAGCACAGATACGCAGTATTTT. V usage is TRBV7-2 and J usage is TRBJ2-3; 14 bases fit TRBD2. This CDR3 contains 17 residues. The V gene's germline CDR1 is SGHTA and CDR2 FQGNSA. V gave up 5 bases and J gave up 0 bases; unmatched junction bases: 4.

This clonotype was observed many times. Here the CDR3 reads CSAIHRGNIQYF. The DNA for the CDR3 is TGCAGTGCTATACATCGGGGAAACATTCAGTACTTC. This chain joins TRBV20-1 and TRBJ2-4; tentatively, D is TRBD2 (5 bases). V lost 4 bases and J lost 6, with 10 bases in between. CDR1 DFQATT and CDR2 SNEGSKA come from the germline V gene (reference sequence). The CDR3 totals 12 residues.